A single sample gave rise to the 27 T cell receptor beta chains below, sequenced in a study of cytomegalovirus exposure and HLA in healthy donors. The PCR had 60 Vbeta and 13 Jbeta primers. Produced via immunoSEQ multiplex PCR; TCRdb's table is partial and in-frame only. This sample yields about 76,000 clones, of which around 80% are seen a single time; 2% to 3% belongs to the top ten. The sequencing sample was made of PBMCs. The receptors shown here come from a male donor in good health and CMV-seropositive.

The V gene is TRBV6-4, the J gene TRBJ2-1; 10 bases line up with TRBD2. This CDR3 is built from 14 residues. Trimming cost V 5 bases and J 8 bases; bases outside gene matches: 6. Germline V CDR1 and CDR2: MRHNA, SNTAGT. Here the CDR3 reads CASSSLAGNDEQFF. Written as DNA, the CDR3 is TGTGCCAGCAGTTCACTAGCGGGAAACGATGAGCAGTTCTTC.

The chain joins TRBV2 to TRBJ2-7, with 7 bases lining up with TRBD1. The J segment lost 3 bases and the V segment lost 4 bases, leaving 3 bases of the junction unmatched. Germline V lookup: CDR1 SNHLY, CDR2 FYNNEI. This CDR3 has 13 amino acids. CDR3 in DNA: TGTGCCAGCAGTGCCCAGGGGGTCTACGAGCAGTACTTC. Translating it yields CASSAQGVYEQYF.

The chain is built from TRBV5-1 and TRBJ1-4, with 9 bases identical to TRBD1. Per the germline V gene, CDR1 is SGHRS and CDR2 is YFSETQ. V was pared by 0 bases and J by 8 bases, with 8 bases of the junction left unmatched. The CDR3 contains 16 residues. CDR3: CASSLAIRTGDEKLFF. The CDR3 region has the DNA TGCGCCAGCAGCTTGGCCATAAGGACAGGGGACGAAAAACTGTTTTTT.

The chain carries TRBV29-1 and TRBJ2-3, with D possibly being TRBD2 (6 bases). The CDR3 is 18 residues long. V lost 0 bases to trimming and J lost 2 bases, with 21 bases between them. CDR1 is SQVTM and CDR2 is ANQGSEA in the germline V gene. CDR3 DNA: TGCAGCGTTGAAGATCGTAAATTTTGGGGCGGGAACACAGATACGCAGTATTTT. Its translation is CSVEDRKFWGGNTDTQYF.

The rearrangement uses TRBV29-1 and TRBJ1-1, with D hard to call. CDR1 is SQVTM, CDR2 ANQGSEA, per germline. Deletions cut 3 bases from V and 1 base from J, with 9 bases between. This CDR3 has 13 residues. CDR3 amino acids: CSVEVSPNTEAFF. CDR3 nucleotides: TGCAGCGTTGAGGTCAGTCCGAACACTGAAGCTTTCTTT.

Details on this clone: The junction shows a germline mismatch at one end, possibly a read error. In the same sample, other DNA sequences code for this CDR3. For the CDR3, the DNA is TGCGCCAGCACGCCAGGGGAAATCTCTGGGGCCAACGTCCTGACTTTC. This codes for CASTPGEISGANVLTF. The chain couples TRBV28 to TRBJ2-6, with D maybe TRBD1 (6 bases). This CDR3 region has 16 residues. Germline-derived CDR1 and CDR2 are MDHEN and SYDVKM.

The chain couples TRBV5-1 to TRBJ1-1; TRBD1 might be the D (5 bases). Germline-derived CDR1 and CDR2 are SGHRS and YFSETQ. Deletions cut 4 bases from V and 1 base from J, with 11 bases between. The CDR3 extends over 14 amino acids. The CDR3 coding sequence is TGCGCCAGCAGCCCATTAGGGGCGAACACTGAAGCTTTCTTT. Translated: CASSPLGANTEAFF. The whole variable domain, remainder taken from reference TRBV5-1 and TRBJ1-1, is KAGVTQTPRYLIKTRGQQVTLSCSPISGHRSVSWYQQTPGQGLQFLFEYFSETQRNKGNFPGRFSGRQFSNSRSEMNVSTLELGDSALYLCASSPLGANTEAFFGQGTRLTVV.

CDR3 loop: CASSYGTSASYEQYF. The DNA of the CDR3 is TGTGCCAGCAGTTACGGGACTAGCGCATCCTACGAGCAGTACTTC. V is TRBV6-5 and J is TRBJ2-7; 10 bases are shared with TRBD2. V trimming: 2 bases; J trimming: 1 base; junction bases outside the gene matches: 2. This CDR3 region has 15 residues. Per the germline V gene, CDR1 is MNHEY and CDR2 is SVGAGI.

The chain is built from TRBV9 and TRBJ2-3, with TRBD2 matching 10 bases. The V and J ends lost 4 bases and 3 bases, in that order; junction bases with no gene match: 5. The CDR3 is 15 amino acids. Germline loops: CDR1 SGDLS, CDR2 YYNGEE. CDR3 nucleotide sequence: TGTGCCAGCAGCTCTAGCGGGGGAAAGACAGATACGCAGTATTTT. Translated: CASSSSGGKTDTQYF.

The CDR3 nucleotides read TGTGCCAGCAGTTCACCGGGACTAGTGGCTGGCGAGCAGTACTTC. It encodes CASSSPGLVAGEQYF. The chain couples TRBV28 to TRBJ2-7; 8 bases match TRBD2. The CDR3 length is 15 residues. Per the germline V gene, CDR1 is MDHEN and CDR2 is SYDVKM. V lost 4 bases to trimming and J lost 6 bases; unmatched junction nucleotides: 11.

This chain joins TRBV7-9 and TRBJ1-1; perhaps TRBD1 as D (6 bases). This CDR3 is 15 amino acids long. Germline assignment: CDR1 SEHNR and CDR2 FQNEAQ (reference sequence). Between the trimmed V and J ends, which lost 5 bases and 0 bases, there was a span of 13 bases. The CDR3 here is CASSADRSLNTEAFF. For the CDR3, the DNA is TGTGCCAGCAGCGCCGACAGGTCCCTGAACACTGAAGCTTTCTTT.

The CDR3 is CASSTGELDTQYF. In nucleotides, the CDR3 is TGCGCCAGCTCGACGGGGGAGTTAGATACGCAGTATTTT. The chain recombines TRBV5-1 with TRBJ2-3; maybe TRBD2 (6 bases). The CDR3 extends over 13 amino acids. Germline V gene data show CDR1 as SGHRS and CDR2 as YFSETQ. V lost 7 bases, J lost 5 bases, and 14 bases lay in between.

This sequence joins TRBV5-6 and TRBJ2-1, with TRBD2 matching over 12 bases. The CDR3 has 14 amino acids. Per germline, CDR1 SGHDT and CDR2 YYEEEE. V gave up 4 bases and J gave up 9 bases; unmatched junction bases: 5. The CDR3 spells CASSEPGLAGEQFF. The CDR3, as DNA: TGTGCCAGCAGCGAACCGGGACTAGCGGGTGAGCAGTTCTTC.

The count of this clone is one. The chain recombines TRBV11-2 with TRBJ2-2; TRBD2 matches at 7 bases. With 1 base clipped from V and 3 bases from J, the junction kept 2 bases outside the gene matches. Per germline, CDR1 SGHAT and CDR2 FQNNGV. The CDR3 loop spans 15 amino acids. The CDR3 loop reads CASSLVGGDTGELFF. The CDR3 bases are TGTGCCAGCAGCTTAGTGGGAGGGGACACCGGGGAGCTGTTTTTT.

The CDR3 loop is CASRGTSGTDTQYF. CDR3 DNA: TGCGCCAGCAGAGGGACTAGCGGGACCGATACGCAGTATTTT. This sequence joins TRBV5-1 and TRBJ2-3, with TRBD2 identical over 13 bases. Germline V lookup: CDR1 SGHRS, CDR2 YFSETQ. The CDR3 has 14 amino acids. The junction had 3 bases not matched to a gene; V was cut back by 5 bases and J by 6 bases. Together with reference TRBV5-1 and TRBJ2-3, the CDR3 gives the full variable domain: KAGVTQTPRYLIKTRGQQVTLSCSPISGHRSVSWYQQTPGQGLQFLFEYFSETQRNKGNFPGRFSGRQFSNSRSEMNVSTLELGDSALYLCASRGTSGTDTQYFGPGTRLTVL.

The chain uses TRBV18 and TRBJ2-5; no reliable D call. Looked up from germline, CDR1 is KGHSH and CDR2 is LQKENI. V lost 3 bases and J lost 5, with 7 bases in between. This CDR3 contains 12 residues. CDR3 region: CASSPSMETQYF. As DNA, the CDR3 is TGTGCCAGCTCACCTAGTATGGAGACCCAGTACTTC. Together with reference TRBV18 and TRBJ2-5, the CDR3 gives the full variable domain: NAGVMQNPRHLVRRRGQEARLRCSPMKGHSHVYWYRQLPEEGLKFMVYLQKENIIDESGMPKERFSAEFPKEGPSILRIQQVVRGDSAAYFCASSPSMETQYFGPGTRLLVL.

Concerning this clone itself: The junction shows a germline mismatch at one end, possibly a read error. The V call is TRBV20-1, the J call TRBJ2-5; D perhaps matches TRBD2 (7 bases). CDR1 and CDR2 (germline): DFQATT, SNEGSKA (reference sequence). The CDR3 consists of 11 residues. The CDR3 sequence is CSASTGGFKDF. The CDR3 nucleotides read TGCAGTGCTAGTACGGGGGGCTTTAAAGACTTC.

The CDR3 DNA reads TGCAGCGTTGTACGGACAAACTCCTACGAGCAGTACTTC. This codes for CSVVRTNSYEQYF. The chain carries TRBV29-1 and TRBJ2-7, with D maybe TRBD1 (5 bases). Trimming took 4 bases from V and 0 from J, leaving 10 bases between them. Germline values: CDR1 SQVTM, CDR2 ANQGSEA. The CDR3 sequence is 13 residues long.

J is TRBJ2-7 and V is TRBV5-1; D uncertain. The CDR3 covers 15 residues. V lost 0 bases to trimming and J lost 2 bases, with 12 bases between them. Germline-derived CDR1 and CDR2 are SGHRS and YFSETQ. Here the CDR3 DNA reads TGCGCCAGCAGCTTGGGAGTGCCAGGTCCCTACGAGCAGTACTTC. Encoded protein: CASSLGVPGPYEQYF.

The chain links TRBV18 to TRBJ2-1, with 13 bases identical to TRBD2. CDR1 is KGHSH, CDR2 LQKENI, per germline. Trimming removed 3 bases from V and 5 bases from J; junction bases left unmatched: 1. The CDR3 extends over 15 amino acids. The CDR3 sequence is CASSPGLAGHNEQFF. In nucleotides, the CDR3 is TGTGCCAGCTCACCGGGACTAGCGGGACACAATGAGCAGTTCTTC.

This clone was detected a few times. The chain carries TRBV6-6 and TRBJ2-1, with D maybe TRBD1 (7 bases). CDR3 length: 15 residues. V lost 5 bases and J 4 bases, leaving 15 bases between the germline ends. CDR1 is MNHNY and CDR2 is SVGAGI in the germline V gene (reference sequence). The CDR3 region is CASSQQGRSYNEQFF. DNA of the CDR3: TGTGCCAGCAGTCAACAGGGGAGGTCATACAATGAGCAGTTCTTC.

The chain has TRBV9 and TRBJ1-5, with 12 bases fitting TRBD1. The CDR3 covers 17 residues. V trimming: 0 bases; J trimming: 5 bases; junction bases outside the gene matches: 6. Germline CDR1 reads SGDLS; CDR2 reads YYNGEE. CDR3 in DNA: TGTGCCAGCAGCGTAGCTTGGGACAGGGGGCTTTATCAGCCCCAGCATTTT. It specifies CASSVAWDRGLYQPQHF.

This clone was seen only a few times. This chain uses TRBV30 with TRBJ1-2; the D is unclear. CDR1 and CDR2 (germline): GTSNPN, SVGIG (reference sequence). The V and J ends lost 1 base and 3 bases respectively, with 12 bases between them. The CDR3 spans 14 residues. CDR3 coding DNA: TGTGCCTGGAGTGGGACGGACTTTTACTATGGCTACACCTTC. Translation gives CAWSGTDFYYGYTF.

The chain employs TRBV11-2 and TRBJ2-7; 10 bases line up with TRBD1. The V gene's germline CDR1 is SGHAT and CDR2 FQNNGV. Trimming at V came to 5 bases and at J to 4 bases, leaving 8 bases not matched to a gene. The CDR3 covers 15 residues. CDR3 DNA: TGTGCCAGCAGCCACTACCGGGGACAGGGGTACGAGCAGTACTTC. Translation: CASSHYRGQGYEQYF.

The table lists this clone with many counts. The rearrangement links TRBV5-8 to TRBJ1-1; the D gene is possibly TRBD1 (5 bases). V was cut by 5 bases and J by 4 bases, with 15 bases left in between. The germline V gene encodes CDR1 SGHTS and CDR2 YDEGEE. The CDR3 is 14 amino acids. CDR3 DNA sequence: TGTGCCAGCAGTCCACAGACGGGGGGCACTGAAGCTTTCTTT. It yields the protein CASSPQTGGTEAFF.

DNA for the CDR3: TGTGCCAGCAGCCAGAGACCCGGGACCTCGAGCGGGGTTGTGCAGTTCTTC. Encoded protein: CASSQRPGTSSGVVQFF. V usage is TRBV4-2 and J usage is TRBJ2-1; 7 bases line up with TRBD2. This CDR3 contains 17 residues. Germline CDR1 and CDR2: LGHNA and YNFKEQ. V was clipped by 3 bases and J by 12 bases; unmatched bases: 20.

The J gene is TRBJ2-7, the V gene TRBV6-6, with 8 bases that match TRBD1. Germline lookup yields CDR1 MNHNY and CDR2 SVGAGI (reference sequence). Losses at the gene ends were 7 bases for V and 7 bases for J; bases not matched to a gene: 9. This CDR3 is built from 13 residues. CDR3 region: CASTGTGPLEQYF. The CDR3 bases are TGTGCCAGCACCGGGACAGGACCCTTGGAGCAGTACTTC.